This T cell receptor (beta chain) appears in the sequencing data of a study of somatic mutations in cytotoxic T cells in rheumatoid arthritis (dated by TCRdb to about 2017). Regarding the study in general: A FACSAria II or Sony SH800 was used to flow-sort some V beta antibody-stained T-cell populations at nearly 100% purity, and TCRB sequencing was also done on sorted V beta1+ cells. In newly diagnosed rheumatoid arthritis without treatment, the study examined if expanded CD8+ T-cell clones harbor somatic mutations, relying on TCRB deep sequencing to characterize clonality. TCRB deep sequencing covered over 55 patients with rheumatoid arthritis along with about 20 healthy controls. Patient and control groups had essentially identical median ages. What the authors observed across the whole study: There was no significant difference in CD8+ T-cell clonality between rheumatoid arthritis patients and age-matched healthy controls. The expanded CD8+ clones had unknown antigen targets, and not appearing in virus-specific databases did not rule out that they were virus-specific. In about an eighth of the roughly 65 patients, more than 20% of CD8+ cells belonged to the largest CD8+ clone, while several identical CD8+ TCRB sequences were shared between blood and synovial fluid. The slight TRBV07 underrepresentation in patients was not adjusted for multiple comparisons. An increase of CD8+ clonality with age was seen in patients (Spearman r ~ 0.49) but not in healthy controls.

TCRB CDR3 sequencing used the immunoSEQ assay on genomic DNA. The original methods were these. Nothing other than productive TCRB rearrangements was included in the analyses. Clonality was calculated as a Shannon entropy-based productive clonality index, and a clone was defined by a unique TCRB CDR3 sequence. To calculate repertoire overlap between two samples, the template counts of each clone were considered relative to each sample's total templates. V-gene usage measured by flow cytometry correlated with TCRB sequencing V-gene usage, with a Spearman r of 0.6 to 0.7. In its TCRdb copy, this immuneACCESS table keeps in-frame sequences only and misses some clones. Where compared with another copy, unresolved V genes explain less than half of these, and the others have no known cause. V, J and clone size are those of that table, while D and trimming were read from the DNA. This sample lists 20,000 or so clones; roughly 87% were detected once. 8% to 11% of the sample is held by the ten biggest clonotypes.

About this clone: The target of this receptor is not known. No qualities accompany the bases; no much larger clone lies one base away.

There are 15 amino acids in the CDR3, from cysteine to phenylalanine inclusive. Just the 45-base CDR3 DNA is kept, in frame starting at base 1. V loses 11 bases at its end and J loses 0 bases; junction bases beyond the gene matches: 9. CDR1 MDHEN and CDR2 SYDVKM were looked up in the germline V gene. The approximately 20 healthy controls were blood donors whose buffy coats were used; they had a median age of roughly 50 years (range roughly 20-80), and about 58% were female. Flow cytometry confirmed the purity of CD4+ and CD8+ cells that had been isolated by positive magnetic bead selection on an AutoMACS. Peripheral blood mononuclear cells were isolated by Ficoll-Paque PLUS density gradient separation. Using Nucleospin Tissue or Tissue XS kits, DNA was extracted from CD4-enriched, CD8-enriched or PBMC samples, with quantification by a Qubit 2.0 fluorometer.

The TCR sequence derives from a woman aged 45-59 years in good health. Sequenced sample: CD8+ T cells sorted from blood. The chain employs TRBV28 and TRBJ2-3, with TRBD1 matching 9 junction bases. The nucleotide sequence reads as follows: TGTGCCGCCAATTTAGGACAGGGGAGCACAGATACGCAGTATTTT. Translated, this is CAANLGQGSTDTQYF. This CDR3, with the reference TRBV28 and TRBJ2-3 proteins standing in past its ends, gives the full variable domain DVKVTQSSRYLVKRTGEKVFLECVQDMDHENMFWYRQDPGLGLRLIYFSYDVKMKEKGDIPEGYSVSREKKERFSLILESASTNQTSMYLCAANLGQGSTDTQYFGPGTRLTVL.